This T cell receptor (beta chain) came from a study of OX40 agonist ivuxolimab in advanced cancers. Background on the study: A mean age of approximately 60 years, range roughly 20 to 79, was recorded, and 80% to 90% were male. Of the participants, approximately 38% had some prior anti-PD-1, anti-PD-L1 or anti-CTLA-4 therapy, which was allowed.

Trimming took 1 base from V and 4 from J; bases not matched to a gene: 6. The germline gives CDR1 PRHDT, CDR2 FYEKMQ (reference sequence). The CDR3 sequence is 16 residues long. With autoimmune disease history or systemic immunosuppression, patients were excluded. Data came from immunoSEQ multiplex PCR; TCRdb stores just in-frame clones and leaves some out. The sample contains tens of thousands of clones, over 85% of which appear only once. The source was CD4+ or CD8+ T cells sorted from blood, collected in a trial of the OX40 agonist ivuxolimab. This sequence was found in an adult with an advanced solid tumor such as melanoma, head and neck, liver or kidney cancer. The chain is built from TRBV13 and TRBJ1-3; 8 bases agree with TRBD1. The CDR3 spells CASSLAGTGPGNTIYF. The CDR3 DNA reads TGTGCCAGCAGCTTAGCCGGGACAGGTCCAGGAAACACCATATATTTT.